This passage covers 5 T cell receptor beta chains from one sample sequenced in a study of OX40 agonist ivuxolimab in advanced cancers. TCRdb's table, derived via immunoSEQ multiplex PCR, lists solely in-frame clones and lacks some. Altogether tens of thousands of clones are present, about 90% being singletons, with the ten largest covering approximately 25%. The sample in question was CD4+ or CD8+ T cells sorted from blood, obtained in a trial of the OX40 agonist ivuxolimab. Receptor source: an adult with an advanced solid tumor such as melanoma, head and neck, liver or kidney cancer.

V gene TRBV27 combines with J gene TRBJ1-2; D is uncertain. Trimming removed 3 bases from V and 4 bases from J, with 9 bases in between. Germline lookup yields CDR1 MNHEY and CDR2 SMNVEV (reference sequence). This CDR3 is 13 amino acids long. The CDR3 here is CASSFGPIYGYTF. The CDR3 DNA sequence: TGTGCCAGCAGTTTTGGGCCGATCTATGGCTACACCTTC.

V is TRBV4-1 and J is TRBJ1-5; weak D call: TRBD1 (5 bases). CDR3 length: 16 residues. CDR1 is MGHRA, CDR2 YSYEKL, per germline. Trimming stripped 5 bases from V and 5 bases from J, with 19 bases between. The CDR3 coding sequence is TGCGCCAGCAGCGTCCTTTCCGGGACGGACCATCAGCCCCAGCATTTT. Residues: CASSVLSGTDHQPQHF.

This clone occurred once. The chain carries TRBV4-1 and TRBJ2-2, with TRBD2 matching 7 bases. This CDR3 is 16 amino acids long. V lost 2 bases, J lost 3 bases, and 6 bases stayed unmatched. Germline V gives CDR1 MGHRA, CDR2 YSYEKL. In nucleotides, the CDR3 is TGCGCCAGCAGCCAACTGATTGGGGGGGACACCGGGGAGCTGTTTTTT. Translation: CASSQLIGGDTGELFF.

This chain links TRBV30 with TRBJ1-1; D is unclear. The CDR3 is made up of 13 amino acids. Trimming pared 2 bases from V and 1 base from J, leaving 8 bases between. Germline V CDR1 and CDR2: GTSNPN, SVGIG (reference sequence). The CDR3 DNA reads TGTGCCTGGAGTACGGACTGGAACACTGAAGCTTTCTTT. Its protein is CAWSTDWNTEAFF.

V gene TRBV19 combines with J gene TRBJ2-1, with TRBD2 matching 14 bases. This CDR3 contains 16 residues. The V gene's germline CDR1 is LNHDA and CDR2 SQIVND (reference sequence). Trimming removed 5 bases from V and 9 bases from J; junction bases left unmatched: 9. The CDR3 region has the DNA TGTGCCAGTAGTCTTCAAGGACTAGCGGGAGGTACTGAGCAGTTCTTC. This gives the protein CASSLQGLAGGTEQFF. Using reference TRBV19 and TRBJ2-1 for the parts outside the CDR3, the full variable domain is DGGITQSPKYLFRKEGQNVTLSCEQNLNHDAMYWYRQDPGQGLRLIYYSQIVNDFQKGDIAEGYSVSREKKESFPLTVTSAQKNPTAFYLCASSLQGLAGGTEQFFGPGTRLTVL.